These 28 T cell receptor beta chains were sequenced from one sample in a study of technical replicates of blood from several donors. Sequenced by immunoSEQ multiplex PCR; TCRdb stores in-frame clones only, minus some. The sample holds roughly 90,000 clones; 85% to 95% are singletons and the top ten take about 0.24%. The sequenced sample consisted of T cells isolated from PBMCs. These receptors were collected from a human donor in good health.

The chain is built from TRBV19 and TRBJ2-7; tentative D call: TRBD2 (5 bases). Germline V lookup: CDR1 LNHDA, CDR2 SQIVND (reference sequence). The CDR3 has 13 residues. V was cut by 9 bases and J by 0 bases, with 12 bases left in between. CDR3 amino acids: CASRLQPSYEQYF. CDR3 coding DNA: TGTGCCAGCCGACTACAGCCCTCCTACGAGCAGTACTTC. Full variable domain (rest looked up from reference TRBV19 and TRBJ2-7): DGGITQSPKYLFRKEGQNVTLSCEQNLNHDAMYWYRQDPGQGLRLIYYSQIVNDFQKGDIAEGYSVSREKKESFPLTVTSAQKNPTAFYLCASRLQPSYEQYFGPGTRLTVT.

The CDR3 nucleotides read TGTGCCAGCAGCGGAGCTTTCGGCTACACCTTC. Encoded protein: CASSGAFGYTF. The chain carries TRBV9 and TRBJ1-2; D call uncertain. Trimming removed 3 bases at V and 8 bases at J, with 8 bases between. The CDR3 sequence is 11 residues long. The germline gives CDR1 SGDLS, CDR2 YYNGEE.

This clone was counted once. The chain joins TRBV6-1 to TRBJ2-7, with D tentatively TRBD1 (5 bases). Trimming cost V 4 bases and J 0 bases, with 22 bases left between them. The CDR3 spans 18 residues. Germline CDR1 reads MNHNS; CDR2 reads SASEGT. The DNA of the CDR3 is TGTGCCAGCAGTGCCTCCAGACAACTCAAAGACAGCTCCTACGAGCAGTACTTC. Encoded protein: CASSASRQLKDSSYEQYF.

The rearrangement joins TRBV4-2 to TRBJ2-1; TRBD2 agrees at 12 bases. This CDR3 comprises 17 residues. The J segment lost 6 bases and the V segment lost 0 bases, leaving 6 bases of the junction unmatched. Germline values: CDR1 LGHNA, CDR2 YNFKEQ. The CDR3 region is CASSQDALAGGFNEQFF. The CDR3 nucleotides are TGTGCCAGCAGCCAAGATGCCCTAGCGGGGGGGTTCAATGAGCAGTTCTTC.

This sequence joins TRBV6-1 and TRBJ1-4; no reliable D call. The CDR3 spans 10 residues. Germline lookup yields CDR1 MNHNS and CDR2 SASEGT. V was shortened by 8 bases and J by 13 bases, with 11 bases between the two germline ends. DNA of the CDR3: TGTGCCAGCGGCCGCAGAGGACTGTTTTTT. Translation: CASGRRGLFF.

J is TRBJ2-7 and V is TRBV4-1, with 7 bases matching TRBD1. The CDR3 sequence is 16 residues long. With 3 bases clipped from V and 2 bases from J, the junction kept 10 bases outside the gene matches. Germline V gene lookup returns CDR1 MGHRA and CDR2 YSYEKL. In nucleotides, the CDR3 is TGCGCCAGCAGCCATTCCCTAACAGGGGATCCCTACGAGCAGTACTTC. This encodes CASSHSLTGDPYEQYF.

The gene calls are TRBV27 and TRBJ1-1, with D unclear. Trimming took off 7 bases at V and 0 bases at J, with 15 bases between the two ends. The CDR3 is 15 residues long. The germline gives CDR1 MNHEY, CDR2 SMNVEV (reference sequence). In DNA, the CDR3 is TGTGCCAGCAATTCGTACTCCAATTTGAACACTGAAGCTTTCTTT. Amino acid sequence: CASNSYSNLNTEAFF.

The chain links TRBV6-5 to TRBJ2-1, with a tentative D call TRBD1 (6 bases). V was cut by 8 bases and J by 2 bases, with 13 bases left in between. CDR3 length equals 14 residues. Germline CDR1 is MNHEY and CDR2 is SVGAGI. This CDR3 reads CASAVGTPYNEQFF. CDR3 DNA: TGTGCCAGCGCAGTGGGGACACCCTACAATGAGCAGTTCTTC.

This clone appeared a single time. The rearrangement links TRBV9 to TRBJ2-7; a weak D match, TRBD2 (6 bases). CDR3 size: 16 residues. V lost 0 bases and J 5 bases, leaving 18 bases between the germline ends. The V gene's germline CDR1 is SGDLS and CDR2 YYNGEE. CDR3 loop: CASSVAGMEGQDEQYF. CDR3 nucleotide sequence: TGTGCCAGCAGCGTAGCCGGGATGGAGGGGCAAGACGAGCAGTACTTC.

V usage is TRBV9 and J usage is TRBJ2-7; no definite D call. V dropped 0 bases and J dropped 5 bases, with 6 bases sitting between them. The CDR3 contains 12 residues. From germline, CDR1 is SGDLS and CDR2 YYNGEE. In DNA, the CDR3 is TGTGCCAGCAGCGTAGACCGGGACGAGCAGTACTTC. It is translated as CASSVDRDEQYF.

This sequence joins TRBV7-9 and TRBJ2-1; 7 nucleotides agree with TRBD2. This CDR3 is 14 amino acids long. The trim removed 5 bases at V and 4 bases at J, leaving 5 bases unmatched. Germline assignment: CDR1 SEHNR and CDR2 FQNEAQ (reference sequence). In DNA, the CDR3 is TGTGCCAGCAGCCTCCCTAGCGGATACAATGAGCAGTTCTTC. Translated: CASSLPSGYNEQFF. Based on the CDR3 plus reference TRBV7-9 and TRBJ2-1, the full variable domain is DTGVSQNPRHKITKRGQNVTFRCDPISEHNRLYWYRQTLGQGPEFLTYFQNEAQLEKSRLLSDRFSAERPKGSFSTLEIQRTEQGDSAMYLCASSLPSGYNEQFFGPGTRLTVL.

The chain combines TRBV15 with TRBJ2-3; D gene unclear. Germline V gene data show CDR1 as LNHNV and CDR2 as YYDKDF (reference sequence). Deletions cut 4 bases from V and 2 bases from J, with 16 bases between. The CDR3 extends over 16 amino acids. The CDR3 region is CATSIVGFDNTDTQYF. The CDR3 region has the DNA TGTGCCACCAGCATTGTGGGCTTTGACAACACAGATACGCAGTATTTT.

As DNA, the CDR3 is TGTGCCTCCCAGGCCAGGTTGAACACCGGGGAGCTGTTTTTT. Protein product: CASQARLNTGELFF. This chain joins TRBV19 and TRBJ2-2, with unresolved D. This CDR3 has 14 residues. Per germline, CDR1 LNHDA and CDR2 SQIVND (reference sequence). Trimming shortened V by 11 bases and J by 1 base, and 14 bases separated the two germline ends.

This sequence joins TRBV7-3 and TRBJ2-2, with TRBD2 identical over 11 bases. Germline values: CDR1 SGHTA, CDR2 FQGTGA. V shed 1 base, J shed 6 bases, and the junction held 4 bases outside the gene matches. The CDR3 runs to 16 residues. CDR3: CASSLNSGGAAGELFF. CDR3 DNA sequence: TGTGCCAGCAGCTTAAATAGCGGGGGGGCCGCCGGGGAGCTGTTTTTT.

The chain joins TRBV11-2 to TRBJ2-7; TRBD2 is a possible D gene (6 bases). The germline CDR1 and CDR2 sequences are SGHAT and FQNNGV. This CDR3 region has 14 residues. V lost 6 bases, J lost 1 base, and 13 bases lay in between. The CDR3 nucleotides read TGTGCCAGCAGTCCCATTGGGGGGTCCTACGAGCAGTACTTC. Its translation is CASSPIGGSYEQYF.

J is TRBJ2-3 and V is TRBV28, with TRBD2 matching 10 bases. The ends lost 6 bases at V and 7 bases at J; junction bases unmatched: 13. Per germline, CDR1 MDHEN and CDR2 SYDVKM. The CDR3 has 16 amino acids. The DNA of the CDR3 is TGTGCCAGCAGCCTCGAAACTAGCGGGATCTACTATACGCAGTATTTT. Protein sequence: CASSLETSGIYYTQYF.

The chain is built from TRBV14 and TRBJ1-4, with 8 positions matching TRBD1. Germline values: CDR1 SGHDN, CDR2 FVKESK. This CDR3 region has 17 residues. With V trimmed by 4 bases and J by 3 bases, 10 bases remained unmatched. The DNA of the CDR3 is TGTGCCAGCAGCCCACGAAGACAGGGGTCTGCTAATGAAAAACTGTTTTTT. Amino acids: CASSPRRQGSANEKLFF.

CDR3 bases: TGTGCTAGTGGTTTGGTACCAACTGGACAAAGGAACACTGAAGCTTTCTTT. It is translated as CASGLVPTGQRNTEAFF. The rearrangement links TRBV12-5 to TRBJ1-1; TRBD1 might be the D (5 bases). The germline gives CDR1 LGHNT, CDR2 FRNRAP. The CDR3 runs 17 residues. V gave up 0 bases and J gave up 1 base, with 15 bases separating them.

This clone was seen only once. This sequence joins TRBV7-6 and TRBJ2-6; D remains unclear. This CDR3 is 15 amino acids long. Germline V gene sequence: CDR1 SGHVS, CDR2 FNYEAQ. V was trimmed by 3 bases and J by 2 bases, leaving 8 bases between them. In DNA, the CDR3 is TGTGCCAGCAGCTTTATGAGAGCTGGGGCCAACGTCCTGACTTTC. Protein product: CASSFMRAGANVLTF.

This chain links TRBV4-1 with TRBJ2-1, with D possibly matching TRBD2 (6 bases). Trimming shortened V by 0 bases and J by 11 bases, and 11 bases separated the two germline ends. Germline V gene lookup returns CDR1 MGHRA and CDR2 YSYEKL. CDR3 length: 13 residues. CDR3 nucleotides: TGCGCCAGCAGCCAAGACCGGGGGTGGAAGCAGTTCTTC. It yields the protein CASSQDRGWKQFF.

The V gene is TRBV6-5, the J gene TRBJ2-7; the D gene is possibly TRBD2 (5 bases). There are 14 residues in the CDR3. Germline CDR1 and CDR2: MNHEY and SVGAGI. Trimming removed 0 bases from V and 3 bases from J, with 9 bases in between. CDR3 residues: CASSYSIGIYEQYF. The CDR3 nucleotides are TGTGCCAGCAGTTACTCGATCGGGATCTACGAGCAGTACTTC.

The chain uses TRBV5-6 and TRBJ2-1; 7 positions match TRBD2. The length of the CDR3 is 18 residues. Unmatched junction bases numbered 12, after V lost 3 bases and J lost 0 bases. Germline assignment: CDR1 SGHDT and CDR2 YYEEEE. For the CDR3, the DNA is TGTGCCAGCAGCTGGGGGGGGAGTCGCGCGAGCTCCTACAATGAGCAGTTCTTC. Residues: CASSWGGSRASSYNEQFF.

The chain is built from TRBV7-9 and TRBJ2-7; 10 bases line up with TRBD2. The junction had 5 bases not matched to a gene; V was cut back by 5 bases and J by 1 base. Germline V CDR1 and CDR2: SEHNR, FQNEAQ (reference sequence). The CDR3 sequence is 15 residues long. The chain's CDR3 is CASSLGTSASYEQYF. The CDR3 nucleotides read TGTGCCAGCAGCCTCGGGACTAGCGCATCCTACGAGCAGTACTTC. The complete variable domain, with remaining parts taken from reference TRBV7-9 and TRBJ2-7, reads DTGVSQNPRHKITKRGQNVTFRCDPISEHNRLYWYRQTLGQGPEFLTYFQNEAQLEKSRLLSDRFSAERPKGSFSTLEIQRTEQGDSAMYLCASSLGTSASYEQYFGPGTRLTVT.

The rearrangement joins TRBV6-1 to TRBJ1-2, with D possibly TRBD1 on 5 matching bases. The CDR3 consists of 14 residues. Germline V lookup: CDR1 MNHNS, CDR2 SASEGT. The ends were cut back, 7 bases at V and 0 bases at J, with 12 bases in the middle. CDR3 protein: CASTPRGSNYGYTF. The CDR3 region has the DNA TGTGCCAGCACCCCAAGGGGCTCTAACTATGGCTACACCTTC.

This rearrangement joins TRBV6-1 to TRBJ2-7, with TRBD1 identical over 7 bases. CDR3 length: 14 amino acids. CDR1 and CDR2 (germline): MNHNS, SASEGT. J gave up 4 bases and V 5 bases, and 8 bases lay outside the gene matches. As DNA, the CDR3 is TGTGCCAGCAGTTCCGGGACAGTGAATTACGAGCAGTACTTC. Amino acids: CASSSGTVNYEQYF.

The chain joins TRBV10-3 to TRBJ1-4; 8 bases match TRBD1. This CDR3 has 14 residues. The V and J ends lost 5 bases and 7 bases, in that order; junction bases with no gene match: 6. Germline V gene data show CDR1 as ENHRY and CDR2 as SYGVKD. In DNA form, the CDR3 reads TGTGCCATCAGTACAACAGGGGGGAGTGAAAAACTGTTTTTT. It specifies CAISTTGGSEKLFF.

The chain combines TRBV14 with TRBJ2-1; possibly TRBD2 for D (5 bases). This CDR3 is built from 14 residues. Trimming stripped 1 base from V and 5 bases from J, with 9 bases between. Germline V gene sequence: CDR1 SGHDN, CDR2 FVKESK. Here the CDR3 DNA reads TGTGCCAGCAGCCAAGCTCTAGCCCACAATGAGCAGTTCTTC. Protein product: CASSQALAHNEQFF.

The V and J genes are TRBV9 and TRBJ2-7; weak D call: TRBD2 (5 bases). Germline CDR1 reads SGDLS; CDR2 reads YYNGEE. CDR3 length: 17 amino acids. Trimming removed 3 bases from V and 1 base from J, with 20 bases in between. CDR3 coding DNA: TGTGCCAGCAGCGGCCGTGAGGGTCCGGGAAAATCCTACGAGCAGTACTTC. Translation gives CASSGREGPGKSYEQYF.